This T cell receptor beta chain was sequenced for a study of CD8 T cells in Susac syndrome (dated by TCRdb to between 2018 and 2021). As for the study more broadly: Repertoire sequencing was used to test whether CD8+ T cell activation and differentiation in Susac syndrome was antigen driven. The clonality of the CD8+ T cell repertoire was compared across over 10 healthy donors, 14 Susac syndrome patients and around 16 multiple sclerosis patients.

Remarks on this clonotype: This clone's antigen is unknown. No per-base quality is available; no much larger clone lies one base away.

Peripheral blood CD8+ and CD4+ T cells from healthy donors, Susac syndrome patients and multiple sclerosis patients were profiled using high-throughput TCR beta sequencing. Multiple sclerosis controls were treatment-naive patients with stable or active relapsing-remitting disease fulfilling revised McDonald criteria. Bulk CD8+ and CD4+ T cells were purified by magnetic negative isolation, whereas CD8+ TEMRA cells were enriched by FACS. Blood was drawn into EDTA tubes, processed within 24 hours, and PBMCs were isolated by density gradient centrifugation. PBMCs destined for TCR sequencing were cryopreserved in liquid nitrogen and later thawed in a 37 °C water bath. A purity of at least 90% was achieved for sorted or isolated CD4+, CD8+ and CD8+ TEMRA cells. Broader findings and caveats from the paper: The study acknowledged that relatively few individuals were included in the TCR sequencing and HLA analysis.

RNA was extracted using the RNeasy kit, and about 0.45 to 1 microgram was reverse transcribed with random hexamers. TCR beta CDR3 regions were amplified with the immunoSEQ multiplex PCR assay covering 54 Vbeta and 13 Jbeta segments. PCR amplification bias was corrected by using a synthetic template baseline for primer optimization and computational correction. The study's own analysis went as follows. Only productive sequences were kept, with reads annotated to V, D and J genes according to IMGT and analyzed in immunoSEQ Analyzer. Clonality was computed as one minus Shannon entropy normalized by log2 of the number of productive unique sequences. For each patient and control, public and private clones were evaluated among the 100 most prevalent clones. A clone was defined as Susac-specific if it was absent from the healthy and MS cohorts, from approximately 980 published viral clones and from other ImmuneACCESS disease sequences. TCRdb reanalyzed the raw reads on its own, using fastp at Q25 for trimming and MiXCR for clone calling, and kept in-frame beta chains. Duplicate CDR3 protein sequences are folded into a single record with the most common DNA and genes. TCRdb, not the original authors, processed these V and J calls. The sample has about 52,000 distinct CDR3 sequences on record, 93% of them singletons. Roughly 0.5% of the sample is held by the ten biggest clonotypes.

The germline V gene gives CDR1 as MGHRA and CDR2 as YSYEKL. V and J lose 1 base and 0 bases, and a span of 9 bases separates them. Inclusive of the bounding cysteine and phenylalanine, the CDR3 is 15 residues long. CDR3 DNA only is kept here, 45 bases in frame from base 1. This receptor chain uses TRBV4-1 and TRBJ1-2; there is no confident call for the D gene. This receptor was obtained from a human donor with multiple sclerosis. The specimen was CD8+ T cells from PBMCs. The CDR3 reads as follows: CASSQVPLPNYGYTF. The DNA sequence is TGCGCCAGCAGCCAAGTCCCCCTTCCTAACTATGGCTACACCTTC.